The 19 T cell receptor beta chains below were found in one sample sequenced in a study of post-analysis software for immune sequencing data. Study-wide results and caveats: Patients carried roughly 5 TRBV segments more frequently than controls did, and TRBV5-6, TRBV5-1 and TRBV20-1 were among them.

TCR beta libraries were prepared from cDNA with unique molecular identifiers. MiXCR, run by TCRdb on the PCR reads, gives a single entry per CDR3 protein. The table shows approximately 440,000 distinct CDR3 sequences, with nearly 45% occurring only once. These receptors have no known antigen. The sequenced sample was blood. The receptor source for this set is a girl between 10 and 17 years old with multiple sclerosis.

The rearrangement uses TRBV6-6 and TRBJ2-3; D is perhaps TRBD1 or TRBD2 (6 bases each). Trimming took off 7 bases at V and 4 bases at J, with 18 bases between the two ends. CDR1 is MNHNY and CDR2 is SVGAGI in the germline V gene (reference sequence). The CDR3 contains 15 residues. This CDR3 reads CASISSGATPDTQYF. The CDR3 bases are TGTGCCAGCATCTCGTCGGGGGCGACCCCAGATACGCAGTATTTT.

This sequence joins TRBV29-1 and TRBJ2-5; D remains unclear. V lost 1 base, J lost 11 bases, and 11 bases lay in between. Germline CDR1 is SQVTM and CDR2 is ANQGSEA. This CDR3 is built from 11 residues. CDR3 DNA sequence: TGCAGCGTTGAAGTGTACAATGAGCAGTACTTC. Translating gives CSVEVYNEQYF.

This clonotype appeared a few times. The J gene is TRBJ1-2, the V gene TRBV12-3 or TRBV12-4, with 12 bases aligning to TRBD1. CDR3 length: 15 residues. The ends lost 2 bases at V and 6 bases at J; junction bases unmatched: 4. CDR3 in DNA: TGTGCCAGCAGTTTATGGGGACAGGGGGCGGATGGCTACACCTTC. Protein sequence: CASSLWGQGADGYTF.

The chain carries TRBV20-1 and TRBJ2-7; D possibly corresponds to TRBD1 (6 bases). Germline V CDR1 and CDR2: DFQATT, SNEGSKA (reference sequence). V was clipped by 3 bases and J by 3 bases, with 15 bases between them. The CDR3 runs 14 residues. The CDR3 sequence: CSASTSQGNYEQYF. CDR3 nucleotide sequence: TGCAGTGCTAGTACCTCACAGGGAAACTACGAGCAGTACTTC.

This clonotype was found a few times. The V and J genes are TRBV5-1 and TRBJ2-5; TRBD2 might be the D (6 bases). Germline CDR1 and CDR2: SGHRS and YFSETQ. Trimming left V 4 bases short and J 2 bases short, with 15 bases between. The CDR3 extends over 15 amino acids. The CDR3 region has the DNA TGCGCCAGCAGCCCGCGGGCGGGGCCACAAGAGACCCAGTACTTC. Translation gives CASSPRAGPQETQYF.

The J gene is TRBJ1-2, the V gene TRBV28; 8 bases agree with TRBD1. V dropped 3 bases and J dropped 6; count of bases not matched to a gene: 9. The CDR3 runs 15 residues. Looked up from germline, CDR1 is MDHEN and CDR2 is SYDVKM. DNA of the CDR3: TGTGCCAGCAGTTTCTCTCTGACAGGGGCTAATGGCTACACCTTC. Amino acids: CASSFSLTGANGYTF.

The chain uses TRBV27 and TRBJ2-5; TRBD1 matches 8 bases. The junction had 3 bases not matched to a gene; V was cut back by 4 bases and J by 5 bases. The CDR3 has 13 amino acids. CDR1 and CDR2 from the germline V gene are MNHEY and SMNVEV (reference sequence). The CDR3 coding sequence is TGTGCCAGCAGTTCCCGACAGGGGGAGACCCAGTACTTC. This translates into CASSSRQGETQYF.

The chain links TRBV20-1 to TRBJ2-6; possible D gene TRBD1, 6 bases. The CDR3 length is 18 residues. Germline CDR1 and CDR2: DFQATT and SNEGSKA (reference sequence). V shed 2 bases and J shed 0 bases, with 17 bases lying between them. CDR3 in amino acids: CSARSTGIPGSGANVLTF. The CDR3 region has the DNA TGCAGTGCTAGATCGACAGGTATCCCCGGCTCTGGGGCCAACGTCCTGACTTTC.

This clonotype was seen only a few times. CDR3 DNA sequence: TGCAGTGCTAGAGATGTCAGACAGGGTACAGATACGCAGTATTTT. Its translation: CSARDVRQGTDTQYF. The chain employs TRBV20-1 and TRBJ2-3; 7 positions match TRBD1. V was pared by 0 bases and J by 3 bases, with 6 bases of the junction left unmatched. Germline values: CDR1 DFQATT, CDR2 SNEGSKA (reference sequence). The length of the CDR3 is 15 residues.

The V gene is TRBV3-1, the J gene TRBJ2-7; 8 bases agree with TRBD2. The CDR3 is 15 residues long. J was trimmed by 3 bases and V by 2 bases; bases with no gene match: 6. Germline V gene lookup returns CDR1 LGHDT and CDR2 YNNKEL (reference sequence). For the CDR3, the DNA is TGTGCCAGCAGCCAATGGCCGACTAGCGACTACGAGCAGTACTTC. Residues: CASSQWPTSDYEQYF.

The V gene is TRBV5-5, the J gene TRBJ2-7; weak D call: TRBD2 (6 bases). V shed 4 bases and J shed 2 bases, with 16 bases lying between them. Germline CDR1 reads SGHKS; CDR2 reads YYEKEE (reference sequence). The CDR3 extends over 15 amino acids. The CDR3 DNA is TGTGCCAGCAGCCCGGATAGCGGACGGGCCTACGAGCAGTACTTC. Amino acid sequence: CASSPDSGRAYEQYF.

The CDR3 region has the DNA TGTGCCAGCAGTCGAAACAGGGGGCTAAGCTCTGGGGCCAACGTCCTGACTTTC. Its translation: CASSRNRGLSSGANVLTF. This chain connects TRBV6-1 to TRBJ2-6, with 9 positions matching TRBD1. The CDR3 spans 18 residues. V shed 5 bases, J shed 0 bases, and the junction held 8 bases outside the gene matches. CDR1 MNHNS and CDR2 SASEGT come from the germline V gene.

The CDR3 sequence: CASSYSRGHDNEQFF. CDR3 nucleotide sequence: TGTGCCAGCAGTTACTCAAGGGGGCACGACAATGAGCAGTTCTTC. The chain has TRBV6-2 or TRBV6-3 and TRBJ2-1; 7 bases fit TRBD1. The CDR3 length is 15 residues. V lost 0 bases and J lost 5; bases outside the gene matches: 4. Per germline, CDR1 MNHEY and CDR2 SVGEGT.

The chain carries TRBV12-3 or TRBV12-4 and TRBJ1-1; D unclear. This CDR3 is built from 14 residues. Trimming took off 8 bases at V and 3 bases at J, with 16 bases between the two ends. The CDR3 DNA reads as TGTGCCAGCGCCGGCGACACAACCCACACTGAAGCTTTCTTT. Translated, it gives CASAGDTTHTEAFF.

This chain links TRBV6-2 or TRBV6-3 with TRBJ2-5, with D perhaps assigned TRBD1 or TRBD2 (6 bases each). The CDR3 extends over 14 amino acids. CDR1 is MNHEY and CDR2 is SVGEGT in the germline V gene. Trimming cost V 6 bases and J 7 bases, with 18 bases left between them. The CDR3: CASRGDGGPRTQYF. The CDR3 DNA sequence: TGTGCCAGCAGGGGCGACGGGGGCCCCCGGACCCAGTACTTC.

This clonotype was counted only a few times. V usage is TRBV4-1 and J usage is TRBJ2-1, with D hard to call. This CDR3 contains 13 residues. Trimming took off 1 base at V and 6 bases at J, with 7 bases between the two ends. Germline V gene lookup returns CDR1 MGHRA and CDR2 YSYEKL. The CDR3 protein is CASSQVRTNEQFF. CDR3 sequence (DNA): TGCGCCAGCAGCCAAGTCCGGACCAATGAGCAGTTCTTC.

The chain combines TRBV11-2 with TRBJ2-5; 9 bases align to TRBD2. Germline CDR1 is SGHAT and CDR2 is FQNNGV. V shed 5 bases, J shed 11 bases, and the junction held 18 bases outside the gene matches. The CDR3 sequence is 16 residues long. The CDR3 coding sequence is TGTGCCAGCAGCCGCAGCATTAGCGGGAGAGGCAATGAGCAGTACTTC. Translated, it gives CASSRSISGRGNEQYF.

This clonotype was counted a few times. The V call is TRBV29-1, the J call TRBJ1-2; tentatively, D is TRBD1 (5 bases). CDR1 is SQVTM and CDR2 is ANQGSEA in the germline V gene. V dropped 8 bases and J dropped 3 bases, with 13 bases sitting between them. The CDR3 is 12 amino acids. This CDR3 is CSSKGPDYGYTF. The CDR3 DNA reads as TGCAGCTCTAAGGGGCCGGACTATGGCTACACCTTC.

The rearrangement links TRBV29-1 to TRBJ2-1, with D possibly TRBD1 on 6 matching bases. V shed 4 bases and J shed 1 base, with 14 bases lying between them. The V gene's germline CDR1 is SQVTM and CDR2 ANQGSEA. This CDR3 contains 15 residues. The CDR3 reads CSVVGQFLSYNEQFF. CDR3 nucleotide sequence: TGCAGCGTTGTAGGACAGTTCCTTTCCTACAATGAGCAGTTCTTC.